A selection of T cell receptor beta chains follows, all from one sample in a study of OX40 agonist ivuxolimab in advanced cancers. Libraries were prepared by immunoSEQ multiplex PCR; TCRdb keeps only in-frame clonotypes and omits some of them. This table holds under 25,000 clones, just over 85% found once. The source was CD4+ or CD8+ T cells sorted from blood, collected in a trial of the OX40 agonist ivuxolimab. The origin of the receptors is an adult with an advanced solid tumor such as melanoma, head and neck, liver or kidney cancer. Both conserved end residues are part of each CDR3. Fields, in order: CDR3 protein, V gene, clone size, J gene. The listing skips clone size in some rows; elsewhere it reads once, few, many or a size class.

CASVGGSGGGDYNEQFF,TRBV5-1,medium-sized,TRBJ2-1
CASSNRPGETQYF,TRBV11-2,.,TRBJ2-5
CASRNNGPRETQYF,TRBV6-5,.,TRBJ2-5
CASSPSPGGANVLTF,TRBV4-1,.,TRBJ2-6
CASSLPSATTDTQYF,TRBV28,.,TRBJ2-3
CASSTRTTNTEAFF,TRBV7-9,.,TRBJ1-1
CASSDNRYPYSPLHF,TRBV2,.,TRBJ1-6
CASSWGGNTGELFF,TRBV11-3,.,TRBJ2-2
CASSVRGVSSYEQYF,TRBV9,.,TRBJ2-7
CASFHRWAGYEEPGKLFF,TRBV19,.,TRBJ1-4
CASRPVAGGPNEQFF,TRBV6-4,.,TRBJ2-1
CASSVRLAGDGEQFF,TRBV10-2,once,TRBJ2-1
CASSGGQIQNIQYF,TRBV9,.,TRBJ2-4
CASSGEQSPRGYTF,TRBV9,few,TRBJ1-2
CASSPVRRTDTQYF,TRBV7-3,.,TRBJ2-3
CSVEEPGQATGELFF,TRBV29-1,.,TRBJ2-2
CASSVGQNYEQYF,TRBV9,.,TRBJ2-7
CASSFGGGSAYGYTF,TRBV11-2,medium-sized,TRBJ1-2
CASGWDLSSTDTQYF,TRBV12-5,.,TRBJ2-3
CASSLGRVGYEQYF,TRBV11-2,.,.
CASSLSGYEQYF,TRBV27,few,TRBJ2-7
CASSLGLAGSYNEQFF,TRBV5-1,.,TRBJ2-1
CASSEAETILRNEQFF,TRBV6-1,.,TRBJ2-1
CASSLAGAQTGEAFF,TRBV5-1,few,TRBJ1-1
CASSHLSTGTDAVAGESTDTQYF,TRBV23-1,.,TRBJ2-3
CASSLVEGPYGYTF,TRBV7-9,.,TRBJ1-2
CASSSPGYVGTEAFF,TRBV19,once,TRBJ1-1
CASSLVDRGVTIYGYTF,TRBV28,.,TRBJ1-2
CASSSGEGWTQYF,TRBV7-8,.,TRBJ2-5
CASSVASGGFDEQFF,TRBV9,.,TRBJ2-1
CASSPTSGYEQYF,TRBV4-1,.,TRBJ2-7
CASIQGLNTEAFF,TRBV19,once,TRBJ1-1
CASSLGVGSGNTIYF,TRBV7-8,once,TRBJ1-3
CASSNGVSYEQYF,TRBV6-5,few,TRBJ2-7
CASGTGVEEQYF,TRBV5-6,.,TRBJ2-7
CAWIQAMNTEAFF,TRBV30,.,TRBJ1-1
CASSEALDRVVGIQYF,TRBV6-1,.,TRBJ2-4
CASSKGIGRGNEKLFF,TRBV21-1,.,TRBJ1-4
CASRPPGQRSNQPQHF,TRBV27,.,TRBJ1-5
CASRGHPNGETQYF,TRBV19,.,TRBJ2-5
CASSWSSAEQYF,TRBV5-4,.,TRBJ2-7
CASSLGASGGEQFF,TRBV7-6,few,TRBJ2-1
CASSFITSGGVDSTDTQYF,TRBV28,.,TRBJ2-3
CASRAAPYQETQYF,TRBV28,.,TRBJ2-5
CASIIGLGQPIEAFF,TRBV19,once,TRBJ1-1
CASSLHRGLDEKLFF,TRBV28,.,TRBJ1-4
CASSHPQGTSTDTQYF,TRBV13,.,TRBJ2-3
CASSPLRGSSGNTIYF,TRBV19,.,TRBJ1-3
CASSPGYEQYF,TRBV7-8,.,TRBJ2-7
CASRSGGGVETQYF,TRBV7-9,medium-sized,TRBJ2-5
CASSLGRWRSDNEQFF,TRBV11-2,.,TRBJ2-1
CASSTRQNSNQPQHF,TRBV19,.,TRBJ1-5
CASSIKEPYEQYF,TRBV19,.,TRBJ2-7
CSVERQRGYTF,TRBV29-1,.,TRBJ1-2
CSVAPQGGGTEAFF,TRBV29-1,.,TRBJ1-1
CASSSGYNEQFF,TRBV27,.,TRBJ2-1
CASSPWTGMEGNEQFF,TRBV11-2,.,TRBJ2-1
CSVVLLTGLPYNEQFF,TRBV29-1,.,TRBJ2-1